This TCR beta chain was identified in a study of T cell responses to AZD1222 COVID-19 vaccine. Findings and limits, study-wide: Donors were largely white British and mainly female; clonal diversity was possibly underestimated. Researchers took repertoire samples only after the peak T cell response had come. Spike-specific TCRs gained breadth and depth after people received two AZD1222 doses.

Germline values: CDR1 WSHSY, CDR2 SAAADI. This CDR3 has 12 residues. Deletions cut 6 bases from V and 2 bases from J, with 5 bases between. Of note for this clone: Its antigen is not identified.

Sequenced by immunoSEQ multiplex PCR; TCRdb stores in-frame clones only, minus some. The data contain 130,000 to 150,000 clones, approximately 78% of them singletons. This sample comprised peripheral blood, obtained on day 0 of MenACWY control vaccination. The J gene is TRBJ2-1, the V gene TRBV10-2; D is unclear. The clonotype comes from an adult in good health. This CDR3 reads CASSGAYNEQFF. The CDR3 nucleotides are TGCGCCAGCAGCGGTGCCTACAATGAGCAGTTCTTC.